These T cell receptor beta chains were read from a single sample in a study of OX40 agonist ivuxolimab in advanced cancers. The method was immunoSEQ multiplex PCR; TCRdb's version includes in-frame clones alone and lacks a portion of them. The sample includes over 25,000 clones, around 83% seen only once; the top ten take 20% to 25%. The sequences come from CD4+ or CD8+ T cells sorted from blood, collected in a trial of the OX40 agonist ivuxolimab. The receptors stem from an adult with an advanced solid tumor such as melanoma, head and neck, liver or kidney cancer. The CDR3 runs from the conserved cysteine through the conserved F or W. Each record gives: V gene, J gene, clone size, D gene, CDR3 protein, CDR3 DNA. D genes are given only for firm matches. Rows may omit the clone size; those that give it use once, few, many or a size class.

>TRBV18|TRBJ2-7|NA|TRBD2
CASSSASGGAVEQYF
TGTGCCAGCTCATCCGCTAGCGGGGGGGCTGTTGAGCAGTACTTC
>TRBV7-2|TRBJ2-5|NA|TRBD2
CASSFRHGTSGGRETQYF
TGTGCCAGCAGCTTCCGACATGGGACTAGCGGGGGCCGTGAGACCCAGTACTTC
>TRBV6-1|TRBJ1-4|NA|NA
CASNGRGEKLFF
TGTGCCAGCAACGGACGAGGTGAAAAACTGTTTTTT
>TRBV18|TRBJ2-6|NA|NA
CASSPTGSAGANVLTF
TGTGCCAGCTCACCAACAGGGTCGGCTGGGGCCAACGTCCTGACTTTC
>TRBV5-1|TRBJ1-1|NA|NA
CASSLEGPNTEAFF
TGCGCCAGCAGCTTGGAGGGACCCAACACTGAAGCTTTCTTT
>TRBV6-5|TRBJ2-7|once|TRBD1
CASRRGQGISYEQYF
TGTGCCAGCAGACGGGGACAGGGCATCTCCTACGAGCAGTACTTC
>TRBV5-1|TRBJ2-2|NA|NA
CASSLVMFGTIKAGELFF
TGCGCCAGCAGCTTGGTGATGTTCGGGACAATTAAGGCCGGGGAGCTGTTTTTT
>TRBV12-5|TRBJ2-5|NA|TRBD1
CASGPGQGIMTQYF
TGTGCTAGTGGCCCGGGACAGGGGATAATGACCCAGTACTTC
>TRBV7-2|TRBJ2-1|NA|NA
CASSLAQGGNEQFF
TGTGCCAGCAGCTTAGCGCAGGGGGGCAATGAGCAGTTCTTC
>TRBV19|TRBJ1-5|once|NA
CATLAREGNQPQHF
TGTGCCACCCTCGCCAGGGAGGGCAATCAGCCCCAGCATTTT
>TRBV19|TRBJ2-2|NA|NA
CASSRTGSGTGELFF
TGTGCCAGTAGTAGAACAGGGTCGGGCACCGGGGAGCTGTTTTTT
>TRBV6-6|TRBJ2-6|once|NA
CASSQTGSGANVLTF
TGTGCCAGCAGTCAAACAGGGTCTGGGGCCAACGTCCTGACTTTC
>TRBV7-2|TRBJ1-2|NA|TRBD1
CASSLGTGINYGYTF
TGTGCCAGCAGCTTAGGGACAGGGATCAACTATGGCTACACCTTC
>TRBV5-8|TRBJ2-7|NA|NA
CASSLGLSGASEQYF
TGTGCCAGCAGCTTGGGACTGTCCGGGGCCAGCGAGCAGTACTTC
>TRBV5-1|TRBJ2-3|NA|TRBD2
CASSPGLAVTDTQYF
TGCGCCAGCAGCCCTGGACTAGCGGTGACAGATACGCAGTATTTT
>TRBV11-2|TRBJ1-2|NA|TRBD1
CATRGTGAYGYTF
TGTGCCACCAGGGGGACAGGCGCCTATGGCTACACCTTC
>TRBV2|TRBJ2-1|NA|TRBD1
CASGATGPYNEQFF
TGTGCCAGCGGGGCGACAGGGCCCTACAATGAGCAGTTCTTC
>TRBV11-2|TRBJ2-7|NA|NA
CASSFRRGFSYEQYF
TGTGCCAGCAGCTTTCGCCGCGGATTCTCCTACGAGCAGTACTTC
>TRBV5-1|TRBJ2-7|NA|NA
CASRPWTAYEQYF
TGCGCCAGCAGACCATGGACAGCCTACGAGCAGTACTTC
>TRBV4-1|TRBJ1-5|NA|NA
CASSQDVQMNQPQHF
TGCGCCAGCAGCCAAGATGTCCAGATGAATCAGCCCCAGCATTTT
>TRBV5-1|TRBJ2-2|NA|NA
CASKIGHSNTGELFF
TGCGCCAGCAAGATAGGACACTCGAACACCGGGGAGCTGTTTTTT
>TRBV2|TRBJ1-4|NA|TRBD1
CASSALQGGSEKLFF
TGTGCCAGCAGTGCCCTCCAGGGGGGGAGTGAAAAACTGTTTTTT
>TRBV29-1|TRBJ2-7|NA|NA
CSAGTWTYEQYF
TGCAGCGCTGGGACGTGGACCTACGAGCAGTACTTC
>TRBV10-3|TRBJ1-2|NA|TRBD1
CAIHRDRNYGYTF
TGTGCCATACACCGGGACAGAAACTATGGCTACACCTTC
>TRBV7-9|TRBJ2-5|NA|NA
CASSLDAIGQPQETQYF
TGTGCCAGCAGCTTAGATGCTATAGGACAGCCCCAAGAGACCCAGTACTTC
>TRBV30|TRBJ2-3|NA|TRBD1
CAWSVYALTGSTDTQYF
TGTGCCTGGAGTGTTTATGCCTTGACAGGGAGCACAGATACGCAGTATTTT